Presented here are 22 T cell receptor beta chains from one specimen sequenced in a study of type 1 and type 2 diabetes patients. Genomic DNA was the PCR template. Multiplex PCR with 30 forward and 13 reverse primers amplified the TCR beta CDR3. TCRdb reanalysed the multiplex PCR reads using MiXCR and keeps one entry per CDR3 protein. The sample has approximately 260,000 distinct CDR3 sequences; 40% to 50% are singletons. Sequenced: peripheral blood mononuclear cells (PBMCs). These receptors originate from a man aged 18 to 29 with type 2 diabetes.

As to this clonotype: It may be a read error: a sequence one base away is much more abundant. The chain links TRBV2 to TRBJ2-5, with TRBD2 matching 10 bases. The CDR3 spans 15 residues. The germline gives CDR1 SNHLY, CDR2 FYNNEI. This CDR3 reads CASSLEREGKEIQYF. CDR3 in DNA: TGTGCCAGCAGTTTGGAGCGGGAGGGCAAAGAGATCCAGTACTTC.

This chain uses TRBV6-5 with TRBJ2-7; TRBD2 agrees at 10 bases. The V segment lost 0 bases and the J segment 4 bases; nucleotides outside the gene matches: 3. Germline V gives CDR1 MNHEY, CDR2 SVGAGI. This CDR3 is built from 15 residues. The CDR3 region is CASSYSSGGAYEQYF. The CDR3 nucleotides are TGTGCCAGCAGTTACTCCAGCGGGGGGGCTTACGAGCAGTACTTC.

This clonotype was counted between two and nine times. The CDR3 coding sequence is TGTGCCAGCAGCGGCGGGGCGAACACTGAAGCTTTCTTT. This codes for CASSGGANTEAFF. The chain employs TRBV7-3 and TRBJ1-1; D might be TRBD1 (5 bases). V lost 5 bases and J 1 base, leaving 8 bases between the germline ends. Germline V gene sequence: CDR1 SGHTA, CDR2 FQGTGA. This CDR3 contains 13 residues. Full variable domain (outside the CDR3, taken from reference TRBV7-3 and TRBJ1-1): GAGVSQTPSNKVTEKGKYVELRCDPISGHTALYWYRQSLGQGPEFLIYFQGTGAADDSGLPNDRFFAVRPEGSVSTLKIQRTERGDSAVYLCASSGGANTEAFFGQGTRLTVV.

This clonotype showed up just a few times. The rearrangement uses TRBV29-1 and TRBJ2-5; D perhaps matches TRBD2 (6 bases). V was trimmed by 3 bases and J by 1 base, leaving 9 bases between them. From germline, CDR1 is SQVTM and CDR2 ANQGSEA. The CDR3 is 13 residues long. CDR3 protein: CSVEDYFQETQYF. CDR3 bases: TGCAGCGTTGAGGACTACTTCCAAGAGACCCAGTACTTC. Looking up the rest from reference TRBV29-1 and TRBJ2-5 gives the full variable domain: SAVISQKPSRDICQRGTSLTIQCQVDSQVTMMFWYRQQPGQSLTLIATANQGSEATYESGFVIDKFPISRPNLTFSTLTVSNMSPEDSSIYLCSVEDYFQETQYFGPGTRLLVL.

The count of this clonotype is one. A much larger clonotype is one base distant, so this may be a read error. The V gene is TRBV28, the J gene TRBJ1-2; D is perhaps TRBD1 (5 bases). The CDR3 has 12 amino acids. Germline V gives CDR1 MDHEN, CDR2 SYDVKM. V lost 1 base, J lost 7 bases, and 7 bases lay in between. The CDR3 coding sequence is TGTGCCAGCAGTTTATCAGGGCTTGGCTACACCTTC. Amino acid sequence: CASSLSGLGYTF.

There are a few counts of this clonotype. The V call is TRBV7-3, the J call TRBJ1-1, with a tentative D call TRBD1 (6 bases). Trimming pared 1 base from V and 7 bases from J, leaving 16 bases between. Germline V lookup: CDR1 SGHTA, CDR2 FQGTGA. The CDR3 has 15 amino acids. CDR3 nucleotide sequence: TGTGCCAGCAGCTTAAATCCCACAGGGTCGAGTGAAGCTTTCTTT. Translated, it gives CASSLNPTGSSEAFF.

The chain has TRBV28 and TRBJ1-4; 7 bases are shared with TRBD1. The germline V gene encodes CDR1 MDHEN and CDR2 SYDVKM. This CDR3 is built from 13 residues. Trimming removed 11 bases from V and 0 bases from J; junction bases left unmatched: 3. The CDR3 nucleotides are TGTGCCGTTGACAGGGCAACTAATGAAAAACTGTTTTTT. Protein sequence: CAVDRATNEKLFF.

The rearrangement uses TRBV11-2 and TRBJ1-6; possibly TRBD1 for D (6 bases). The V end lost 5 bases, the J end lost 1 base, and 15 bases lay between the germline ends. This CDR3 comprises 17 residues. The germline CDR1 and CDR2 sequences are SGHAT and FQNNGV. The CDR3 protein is CASSPRQEKSYNSPLHF. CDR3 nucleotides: TGTGCCAGCAGCCCTAGACAGGAAAAGTCCTATAATTCACCCCTCCACTTT.

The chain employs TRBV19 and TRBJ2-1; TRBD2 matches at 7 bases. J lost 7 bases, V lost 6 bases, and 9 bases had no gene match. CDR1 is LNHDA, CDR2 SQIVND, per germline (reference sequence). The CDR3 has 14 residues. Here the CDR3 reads CASRVVSGINEQFF. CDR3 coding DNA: TGTGCCAGTAGAGTTGTGAGCGGGATTAATGAGCAGTTCTTC.

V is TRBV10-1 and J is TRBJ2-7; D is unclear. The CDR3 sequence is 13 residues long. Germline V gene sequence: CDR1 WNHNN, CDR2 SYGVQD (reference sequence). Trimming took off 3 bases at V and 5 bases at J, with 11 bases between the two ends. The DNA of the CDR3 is TGCGCCAGCAGTGAAAAGGAAGTGGACGAGCAGTACTTC. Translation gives CASSEKEVDEQYF.

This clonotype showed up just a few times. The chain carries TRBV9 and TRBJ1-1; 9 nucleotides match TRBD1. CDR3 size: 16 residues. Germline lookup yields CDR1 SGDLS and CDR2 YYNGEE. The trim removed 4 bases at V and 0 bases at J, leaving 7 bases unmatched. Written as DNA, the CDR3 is TGTGCCAGCAGCCCCCCGACAGGGGGTATGAACACTGAAGCTTTCTTT. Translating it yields CASSPPTGGMNTEAFF.

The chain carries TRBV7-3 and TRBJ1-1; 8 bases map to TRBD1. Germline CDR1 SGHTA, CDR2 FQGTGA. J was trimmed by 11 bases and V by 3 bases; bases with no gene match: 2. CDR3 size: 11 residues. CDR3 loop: CASSLGDRAFF. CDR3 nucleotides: TGTGCCAGCAGCTTGGGGGACAGGGCTTTCTTT.

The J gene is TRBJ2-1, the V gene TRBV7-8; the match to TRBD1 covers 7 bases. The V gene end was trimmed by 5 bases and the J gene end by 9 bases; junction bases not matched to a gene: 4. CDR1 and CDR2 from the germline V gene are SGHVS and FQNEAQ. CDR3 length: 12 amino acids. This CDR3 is CASSSNRGEQFF. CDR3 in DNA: TGTGCCAGCAGCAGCAACAGGGGTGAGCAGTTCTTC. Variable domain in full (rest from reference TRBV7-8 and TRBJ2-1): GAGVSQSPRYKVAKRGQDVALRCDPISGHVSLFWYQQALGQGPEFLTYFQNEAQLDKSGLPSDRFFAERPEGSVSTLKIQRTQQEDSAVYLCASSSNRGEQFFGPGTRLTVL.

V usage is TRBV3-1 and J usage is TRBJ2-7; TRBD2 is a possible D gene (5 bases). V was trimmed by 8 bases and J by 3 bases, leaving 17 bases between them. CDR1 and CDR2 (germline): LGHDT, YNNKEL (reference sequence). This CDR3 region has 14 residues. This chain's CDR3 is CASGRGGDIYEQYF. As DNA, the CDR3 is TGTGCCAGCGGACGGGGTGGAGATATCTACGAGCAGTACTTC.

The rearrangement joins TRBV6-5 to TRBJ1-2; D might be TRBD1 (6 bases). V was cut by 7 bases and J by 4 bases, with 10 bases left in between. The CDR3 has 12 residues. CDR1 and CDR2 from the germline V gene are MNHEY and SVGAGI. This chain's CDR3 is CASIGGGYGYTF. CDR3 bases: TGTGCCAGCATCGGAGGGGGCTATGGCTACACCTTC.

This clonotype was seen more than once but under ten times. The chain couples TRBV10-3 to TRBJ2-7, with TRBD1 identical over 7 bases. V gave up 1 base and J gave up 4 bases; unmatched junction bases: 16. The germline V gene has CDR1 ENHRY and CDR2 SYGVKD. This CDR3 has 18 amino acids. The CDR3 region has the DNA TGTGCCATCAGTGAGTTGGGGCTTTGGGACAGTGGCCCTTACGAGCAGTACTTC. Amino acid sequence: CAISELGLWDSGPYEQYF.

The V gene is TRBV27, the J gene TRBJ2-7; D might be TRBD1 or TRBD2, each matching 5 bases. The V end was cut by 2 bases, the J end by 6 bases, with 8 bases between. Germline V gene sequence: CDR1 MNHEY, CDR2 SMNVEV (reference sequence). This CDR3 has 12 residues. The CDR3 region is CASSLGGFEQYF. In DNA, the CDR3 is TGTGCCAGCAGTTTAGGGGGATTCGAGCAGTACTTC.

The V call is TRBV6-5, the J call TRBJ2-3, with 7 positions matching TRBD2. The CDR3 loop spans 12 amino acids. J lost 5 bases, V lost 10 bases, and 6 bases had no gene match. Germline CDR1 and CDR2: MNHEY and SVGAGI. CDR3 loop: CATTGTKDTQYF. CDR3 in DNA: TGTGCCACCACCGGGACTAAAGATACGCAGTATTTT.

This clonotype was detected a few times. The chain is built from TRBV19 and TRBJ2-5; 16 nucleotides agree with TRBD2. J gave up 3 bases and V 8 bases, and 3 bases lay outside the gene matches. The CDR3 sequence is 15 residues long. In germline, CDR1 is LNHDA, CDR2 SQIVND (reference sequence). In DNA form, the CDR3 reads TGTGCCAGTCAGGGACTAGCGGGAGGGGAAGAGACCCAGTACTTC. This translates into CASQGLAGGEETQYF. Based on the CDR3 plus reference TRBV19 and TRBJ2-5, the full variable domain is DGGITQSPKYLFRKEGQNVTLSCEQNLNHDAMYWYRQDPGQGLRLIYYSQIVNDFQKGDIAEGYSVSREKKESFPLTVTSAQKNPTAFYLCASQGLAGGEETQYFGPGTRLLVL.

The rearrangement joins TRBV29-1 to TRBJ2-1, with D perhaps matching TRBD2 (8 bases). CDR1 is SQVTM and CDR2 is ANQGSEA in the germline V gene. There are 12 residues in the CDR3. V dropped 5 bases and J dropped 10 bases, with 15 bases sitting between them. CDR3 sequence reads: CSVREGAYEQFF. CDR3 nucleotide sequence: TGCAGCGTTCGGGAGGGGGCTTACGAGCAGTTCTTC.

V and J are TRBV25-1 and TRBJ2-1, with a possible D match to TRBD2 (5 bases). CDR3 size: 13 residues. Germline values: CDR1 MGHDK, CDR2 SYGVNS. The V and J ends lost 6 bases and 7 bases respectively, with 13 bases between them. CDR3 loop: CASRPTSPNEQFF. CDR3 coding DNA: TGTGCCAGCAGACCTACTAGTCCGAATGAGCAGTTCTTC.

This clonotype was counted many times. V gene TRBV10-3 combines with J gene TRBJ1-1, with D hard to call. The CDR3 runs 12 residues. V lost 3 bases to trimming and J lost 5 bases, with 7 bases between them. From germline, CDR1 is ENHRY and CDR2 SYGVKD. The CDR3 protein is CAISETGTEAFF. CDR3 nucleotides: TGTGCCATCAGTGAAACTGGTACTGAAGCTTTCTTT.